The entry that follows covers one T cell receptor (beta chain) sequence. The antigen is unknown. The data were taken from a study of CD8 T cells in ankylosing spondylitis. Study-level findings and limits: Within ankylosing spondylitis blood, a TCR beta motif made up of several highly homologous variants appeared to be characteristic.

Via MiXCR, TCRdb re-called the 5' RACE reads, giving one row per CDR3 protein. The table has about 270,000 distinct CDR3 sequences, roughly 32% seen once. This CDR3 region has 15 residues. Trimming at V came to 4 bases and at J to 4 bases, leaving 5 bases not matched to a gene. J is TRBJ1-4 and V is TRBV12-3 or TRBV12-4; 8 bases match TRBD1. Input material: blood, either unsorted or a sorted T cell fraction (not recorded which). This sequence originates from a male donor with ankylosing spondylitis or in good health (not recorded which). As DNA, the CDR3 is TGTGCCAGCAGTTCCGAGGACAGGGTTAATGAAAAACTGTTTTTT. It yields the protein CASSSEDRVNEKLFF.